The 20 T cell receptor beta chains given below trace back to one sample, sequenced in a study of OX40 agonist ivuxolimab in advanced cancers. TCRdb's table, derived via immunoSEQ multiplex PCR, lists solely in-frame clones and lacks some. The table lists roughly 80,000 clones, approximately 91% of them singletons. Sequenced material: CD4+ or CD8+ T cells sorted from blood, taken in a trial of the OX40 agonist ivuxolimab. These receptors originate from an adult with an advanced solid tumor such as melanoma, head and neck, liver or kidney cancer.

This chain uses TRBV7-2 with TRBJ2-1; unclear D gene. CDR3 size: 12 residues. Deletions cut 5 bases from V and 8 bases from J, with 10 bases between. From germline, CDR1 is SGHTA and CDR2 FQGNSA. The CDR3 loop reads CASSPTAYEQFF. DNA for the CDR3: TGTGCCAGCAGCCCTACTGCGTATGAGCAGTTCTTC.

The J gene is TRBJ2-2, the V gene TRBV9; D is undetermined. V was trimmed by 0 bases and J by 2 bases, leaving 5 bases between them. This CDR3 is built from 14 residues. CDR1 is SGDLS, CDR2 YYNGEE, per germline. The CDR3 sequence is CASSVAGNTGELFF. The CDR3 DNA sequence: TGTGCCAGCAGCGTAGCAGGAAACACCGGGGAGCTGTTTTTT.

The chain has TRBV7-9 and TRBJ2-7; tentative D call: TRBD2 (6 bases). This CDR3 contains 12 residues. Trimming took 6 bases from V and 3 from J, leaving 9 bases between them. Germline V CDR1 and CDR2: SEHNR, FQNEAQ (reference sequence). The CDR3 region is CASRRLDYEQYF. The CDR3 DNA follows: TGTGCCAGCAGACGACTAGACTACGAGCAGTACTTC.

This chain connects TRBV6-6 to TRBJ2-7, with 7 bases identical to TRBD2. Germline lookup yields CDR1 MNHNY and CDR2 SVGAGI (reference sequence). The CDR3 is made up of 15 amino acids. The V and J ends lost 0 bases and 3 bases, in that order; junction bases with no gene match: 5. The CDR3 sequence is CASSYSGRENYEQYF. For the CDR3, the DNA is TGTGCCAGCAGTTACTCTGGGCGGGAGAACTACGAGCAGTACTTC.

This clone was detected once. The CDR3 DNA reads as TGTGCCAGCAGTTTAGGGGGGCTGGACTACAATGAGCAGTTCTTC. Translation: CASSLGGLDYNEQFF. The chain combines TRBV28 with TRBJ2-1; either TRBD1 or TRBD2 may supply D (6 bases each). The CDR3 covers 15 residues. Trimming took off 2 bases at V and 3 bases at J, with 11 bases between the two ends. Germline V gives CDR1 MDHEN, CDR2 SYDVKM.

The chain has TRBV9 and TRBJ2-1; 10 bases map to TRBD1. J was trimmed by 3 bases and V by 4 bases; bases with no gene match: 7. Per the germline V gene, CDR1 is SGDLS and CDR2 is YYNGEE. The CDR3 length is 16 residues. CDR3 coding DNA: TGTGCCAGCAGCCTGACCGGGACAGGGGTCTACAATGAGCAGTTCTTC. It specifies CASSLTGTGVYNEQFF.

This clone was detected a few times. The chain recombines TRBV5-4 with TRBJ1-1; weak D call: TRBD1 (6 bases). V lost 6 bases and J lost 0, with 15 bases in between. CDR1 is SGHNT and CDR2 is YYREEE in the germline V gene (reference sequence). This CDR3 spans 15 amino acids. CDR3 sequence (DNA): TGTGCCAGCACCAGAAGACAGGCCATGAACACTGAAGCTTTCTTT. Translation gives CASTRRQAMNTEAFF.

This chain connects TRBV7-9 to TRBJ2-5, with TRBD2 matching 7 bases. CDR1 and CDR2 from the germline V gene are SEHNR and FQNEAQ (reference sequence). Losses at the gene ends were 3 bases for V and 5 bases for J; bases not matched to a gene: 6. CDR3 length: 14 amino acids. The CDR3 loop reads CASSLGGSGETQYF. The CDR3 DNA follows: TGTGCCAGCAGCTTGGGCGGGAGCGGGGAGACCCAGTACTTC.

The V and J genes are TRBV7-9 and TRBJ1-2, with 11 bases identical to TRBD1. Trimming cost V 3 bases and J 4 bases; bases outside gene matches: 13. CDR1 is SEHNR, CDR2 FQNEAQ, per germline (reference sequence). This CDR3 region has 18 residues. CDR3 sequence reads: CASSFDARTGGVSYGYTF. CDR3 bases: TGTGCCAGCAGCTTCGATGCCCGGACAGGGGGCGTTAGCTATGGCTACACCTTC. Complete variable domain (other parts from reference TRBV7-9 and TRBJ1-2): DTGVSQNPRHKITKRGQNVTFRCDPISEHNRLYWYRQTLGQGPEFLTYFQNEAQLEKSRLLSDRFSAERPKGSFSTLEIQRTEQGDSAMYLCASSFDARTGGVSYGYTFGSGTRLTVV.

The chain has TRBV4-3 and TRBJ1-2; 9 bases map to TRBD1. Germline V lookup: CDR1 LGHNA, CDR2 YSLEER. V lost 4 bases and J lost 7; bases outside the gene matches: 4. This CDR3 region has 13 residues. The CDR3 protein is CASSRGQGGGYTF. CDR3 DNA: TGCGCCAGCAGCCGGGGACAGGGAGGTGGCTACACCTTC.

V gene TRBV29-1 combines with J gene TRBJ1-1; D gene uncertain. CDR3 length equals 13 residues. V lost 0 bases and J lost 3, with 8 bases in between. The germline V gene encodes CDR1 SQVTM and CDR2 ANQGSEA. CDR3 nucleotide sequence: TGCAGCGTTGAAGAGTGGGAGGACACTGAAGCTTTCTTT. Its protein is CSVEEWEDTEAFF.

The chain uses TRBV7-9 and TRBJ1-3, with D unclear. Germline V gene lookup returns CDR1 SEHNR and CDR2 FQNEAQ (reference sequence). Trimming shortened V by 0 bases and J by 3 bases, and 3 bases separated the two germline ends. The CDR3 has 13 residues. The CDR3 loop reads CASSLALGNTIYF. DNA of the CDR3: TGTGCCAGCAGCTTAGCGCTTGGAAACACCATATATTTT.

The chain combines TRBV5-5 with TRBJ2-7; the D gene is possibly TRBD1 (6 bases). The germline CDR1 and CDR2 sequences are SGHKS and YYEKEE (reference sequence). The CDR3 runs to 16 residues. V lost 1 base and J 4 bases, leaving 18 bases between the germline ends. The CDR3 reads CASSLHSDRGEYEQYF. The CDR3 DNA follows: TGTGCCAGCAGCTTGCATTCGGACAGAGGCGAGTACGAGCAGTACTTC.

This chain joins TRBV6-5 and TRBJ1-5; D might be TRBD1 (6 bases). The CDR3 has 13 amino acids. Trimming shortened V by 5 bases and J by 4 bases, and 9 bases separated the two germline ends. Germline assignment: CDR1 MNHEY and CDR2 SVGAGI. The CDR3 DNA reads TGTGCCAGCAGTGCGAGGGGGAATCAGCCCCAGCATTTT. It is translated as CASSARGNQPQHF.

This chain links TRBV10-3 with TRBJ2-7; D call uncertain. The V gene lost 6 bases and the J gene lost 1 base, with 10 bases spanning the gap. Germline CDR1 and CDR2: ENHRY and SYGVKD. The CDR3 length is 13 residues. CDR3 nucleotides: TGTGCCATCAGCGCCGGTGAGTCCTACGAGCAGTACTTC. Its translation is CAISAGESYEQYF.

J is TRBJ2-1 and V is TRBV28; the D gene is possibly TRBD1 (5 bases). Looked up from germline, CDR1 is MDHEN and CDR2 is SYDVKM. V lost 6 bases, J lost 6 bases, and 18 bases lay in between. The CDR3 has 15 residues. The CDR3 bases are TGTGCCAGCAGCCCCCGGGCAGGGCGATTCAATGAGCAGTTCTTC. This codes for CASSPRAGRFNEQFF. The complete variable domain, with remaining parts taken from reference TRBV28 and TRBJ2-1, reads DVKVTQSSRYLVKRTGEKVFLECVQDMDHENMFWYRQDPGLGLRLIYFSYDVKMKEKGDIPEGYSVSREKKERFSLILESASTNQTSMYLCASSPRAGRFNEQFFGPGTRLTVL.

The chain employs TRBV11-3 and TRBJ2-1; either TRBD1 or TRBD2 may fit D (5 bases each). The CDR3 runs to 16 residues. Trimming removed 1 base at V and 5 bases at J, with 15 bases between. Germline V gives CDR1 SGHNT, CDR2 YENEEA. CDR3 sequence reads: CASSLGSRVRDNEQFF. The CDR3 nucleotides read TGTGCCAGCAGCTTAGGGTCCAGGGTGAGGGACAATGAGCAGTTCTTC.

The chain carries TRBV5-1 and TRBJ2-6; D unresolved. CDR3 size: 15 residues. The germline V and J ends were trimmed by 4 bases and 2 bases, with 10 bases remaining between them. CDR1 SGHRS and CDR2 YFSETQ come from the germline V gene. CDR3 coding DNA: TGCGCCAGCAGCCAAAACAGAGCTGGGGCCAACGTCCTGACTTTC. This translates into CASSQNRAGANVLTF.

The gene calls are TRBV5-6 and TRBJ2-1, with D unresolved. The V end was cut by 2 bases, the J end by 7 bases, with 13 bases between. The CDR3 consists of 14 residues. From germline, CDR1 is SGHDT and CDR2 YYEEEE. The DNA for the CDR3 is TGTGCCAGCAGCTTTTTGGGGTCCATGAATGAGCAGTTCTTC. It translates to CASSFLGSMNEQFF.

V is TRBV14 and J is TRBJ2-1; D may be TRBD1 (5 bases). This CDR3 has 14 residues. Germline CDR1 is SGHDN and CDR2 is FVKESK. Trimming removed 3 bases at V and 6 bases at J, with 12 bases between. The CDR3 sequence is CASSHRDSLNEQFF. The CDR3 DNA reads TGTGCCAGCAGCCATCGTGACAGCCTCAATGAGCAGTTCTTC.